These 12 T cell receptor beta chains share one sample of origin, sequenced in a study of T cells after yellow fever vaccination. A single record per CDR3 protein comes from TCRdb applying MiXCR to the 5' RACE reads. Among 60,000 to 75,000 distinct CDR3 sequences listed, approximately 7% were seen once. This sample comprised CD8+ T cells sorted from PBMCs, obtained around 45 days after the first yellow fever vaccination. These receptors all come from a man between 18 and 29 years old who received the YFV17D yellow fever vaccine.

The gene calls are TRBV27 and TRBJ2-7, with D perhaps TRBD1 or TRBD2 (5 bases each). The V gene lost 5 bases and the J gene lost 3 bases, with 14 bases spanning the gap. Germline CDR1 MNHEY, CDR2 SMNVEV (reference sequence). The CDR3 is 14 amino acids. The CDR3 nucleotides read TGTGCCAGCAGTCTCGGGACGGGTATCTACGAGCAGTACTTC. Translated: CASSLGTGIYEQYF.

This clonotype was seen only a few times. The rearrangement uses TRBV30 and TRBJ2-3; D is perhaps TRBD1 (5 bases). The CDR3 is 12 amino acids. V shed 3 bases and J shed 4 bases, with 8 bases lying between them. Germline V gene data show CDR1 as GTSNPN and CDR2 as SVGIG (reference sequence). The CDR3 sequence is CAWSVGADTQYF. The CDR3 nucleotides are TGTGCCTGGAGCGTAGGGGCAGATACGCAGTATTTT. Filled out from reference TRBV30 and TRBJ2-3, the complete variable domain reads SQTIHQWPATLVQPVGSPLSLECTVEGTSNPNLYWYRQAAGRGLQLLFYSVGIGQISSEVPQNLSASRPQDRQFILSSKKLLLSDSGFYLCAWSVGADTQYFGPGTRLTVL.

Comment on this clonotype: This may arise from a read error, as a much more abundant clone is one base away. V usage is TRBV6-1 and J usage is TRBJ1-2; D may be TRBD1 (5 bases). V was shortened by 8 bases and J by 4 bases, with 17 bases between the two germline ends. Looked up from germline, CDR1 is MNHNS and CDR2 is SASEGT. The CDR3 spans 14 residues. The CDR3 nucleotides read TGTGCCAGCGTGGGGGGGTCCTTGATCTATGGCTACACCTTC. This encodes CASVGGSLIYGYTF.

The V and J genes are TRBV7-9 and TRBJ1-6; the D is unclear. This CDR3 spans 16 amino acids. Trimming left V 1 base short and J 0 bases short, with 7 bases between. Germline values: CDR1 SEHNR, CDR2 FQNEAQ (reference sequence). DNA of the CDR3: TGTGCCAGCAGCTTAGACCGAGGCTCCTATAATTCACCCCTCCACTTT. This encodes CASSLDRGSYNSPLHF.

The rearrangement joins TRBV28 to TRBJ2-7; 11 bases agree with TRBD2. Germline-derived CDR1 and CDR2 are MDHEN and SYDVKM. J was trimmed by 3 bases and V by 5 bases; bases with no gene match: 3. This CDR3 spans 14 amino acids. CDR3 amino acids: CASSTSGGFYEQYV. The CDR3 coding sequence is TGTGCCAGCAGTACTAGCGGGGGCTTCTACGAGCAGTACGTC.

The J gene is TRBJ1-1, the V gene TRBV24-1; D unclear. Trimming left V 0 bases short and J 4 bases short, with 5 bases between. CDR3 length equals 13 residues. Germline CDR1 is KGHDR and CDR2 is SFDVKD. CDR3 DNA sequence: TGTGCCACCAGTGATTTGGGTGCCACTGAAGCTTTCTTT. The encoded protein is CATSDLGATEAFF.

There are many counts of this clonotype. This rearrangement joins TRBV5-1 to TRBJ2-2; 10 nucleotides align to TRBD2. From germline, CDR1 is SGHRS and CDR2 YFSETQ. After removal of 5 bases from V and 0 bases from J, the junction contained 7 bases not matched to a gene. The length of the CDR3 is 17 residues. The CDR3 region has the DNA TGCGCCAGCAGTCCATTCCTAGCGGGGGCGAACACCGGGGAGCTGTTTTTT. Translation gives CASSPFLAGANTGELFF.

The chain employs TRBV7-9 and TRBJ2-3, with D perhaps being TRBD1 or TRBD2 (6 bases each). The length of the CDR3 is 16 residues. Trimming shortened V by 5 bases and J by 6 bases, and 21 bases separated the two germline ends. Germline assignment: CDR1 SEHNR and CDR2 FQNEAQ (reference sequence). The DNA for the CDR3 is TGTGCCAGCAGCCCCGAGGGGGGACCGGACACCGATACGCAGTATTTT. This gives the protein CASSPEGGPDTDTQYF.

This clonotype was observed at least ten times. The chain uses TRBV11-2 and TRBJ1-6; a weak D match, TRBD1 (6 bases). Trimming cost V 5 bases and J 10 bases, with 12 bases left between them. Per germline, CDR1 SGHAT and CDR2 FQNNGV. The CDR3 consists of 13 residues. CDR3 coding DNA: TGTGCCAGCAGCCCGCGCCAGGGGTCACCCCTCCACTTT. Amino acid sequence: CASSPRQGSPLHF. Combining the CDR3 with reference TRBV11-2 and TRBJ1-6 gives the whole variable domain EAGVAQSPRYKIIEKRQSVAFWCNPISGHATLYWYQQILGQGPKLLIQFQNNGVVDDSQLPKDRFSAERLKGVDSTLKIQPAKLEDSAVYLCASSPRQGSPLHFGNGTRLTVT.

The rearrangement uses TRBV5-1 and TRBJ2-7, with 7 bases that match TRBD1. Looked up from germline, CDR1 is SGHRS and CDR2 is YFSETQ. J gave up 1 base and V 5 bases, and 9 bases lay outside the gene matches. The CDR3 has 15 amino acids. DNA for the CDR3: TGCGCCAGCAGACAGGGGCTAGTAAGTTCCTACGAGCAGTACTTC. It encodes CASRQGLVSSYEQYF.

The chain uses TRBV29-1 and TRBJ2-3; maybe TRBD2 (7 bases). The CDR3 length is 15 residues. Trimming stripped 3 bases from V and 3 bases from J, with 16 bases between. Germline CDR1 SQVTM, CDR2 ANQGSEA. The CDR3 DNA reads TGCAGCGTTGAGATGGGCAGGGGAGGGACAGATACGCAGTATTTT. Protein product: CSVEMGRGGTDTQYF.

This clonotype was counted only a few times. The V gene is TRBV24-1, the J gene TRBJ2-1; D remains unclear. Trimming took 7 bases from V and 9 from J, leaving 15 bases between them. CDR3 length: 13 amino acids. Per the germline V gene, CDR1 is KGHDR and CDR2 is SFDVKD. CDR3 nucleotides: TGTGCCACCAGGCCATCCTCACAGACTGAGCAGTTCTTC. Translating gives CATRPSSQTEQFF.